This TCR beta chain derives from a study of cytomegalovirus exposure and HLA in healthy donors. The V gene end was trimmed by 1 base and the J gene end by 7 bases; junction bases not matched to a gene: 6. The CDR3 runs to 14 residues. Germline V gene sequence: CDR1 SQVTM, CDR2 ANQGSEA. This clone was seen a handful of times. The PCR had 60 Vbeta and 13 Jbeta primers. Original processing notes: An analysis performed later counted roughly 80 million unique TCR beta chains (roughly 9.9 million of them shared). TCRdb's copy holds only in-frame clones and misses some; the assay was immunoSEQ multiplex PCR. V and J calls and clone size are copied from that table; D and trimming were computed from the DNA. The top ten hold under 10% of the sample, which has 75,000 to 100,000 clones, around 70% seen once.

The sequence was collected from a man in his fifties or sixties in good health and CMV-seronegative. V is TRBV29-1 and J is TRBJ2-2; TRBD1 agrees at 7 bases. Sequencing input: PBMCs. The DNA for the CDR3 is TGCAGCGTTGAAGCAAGGGGGCTGGGCGGGGAGCTGTTTTTT. The encoded protein is CSVEARGLGGELFF.